Following are 3 T cell receptor beta chains from one sample sequenced in a study of T cell responses to AZD1222 COVID-19 vaccine. Assay used: immunoSEQ multiplex PCR; TCRdb lists only in-frame clones, some missing. The table shows tens of thousands of clones, with around 90% occurring only once. Specimen: peripheral blood, collected on day 0 of MenACWY control vaccination. These receptor sequences come from an adult in good health.

The DNA of the CDR3 is TGTGCCAGCAGCCAATCGGATTGGGGGGCCCCTAATGAAAAACTGTTTTTT. This encodes CASSQSDWGAPNEKLFF. V usage is TRBV16 and J usage is TRBJ1-4; perhaps TRBD1 as D (6 bases). The CDR3 is 17 residues long. V was clipped by 0 bases and J by 3 bases, with 14 bases between them. Looked up from germline, CDR1 is KGHSY and CDR2 is FQNENV.

J is TRBJ1-6 and V is TRBV5-4; D unresolved. Trimming removed 4 bases at V and 10 bases at J, with 9 bases between. The V gene's germline CDR1 is SGHNT and CDR2 YYREEE (reference sequence). This CDR3 region has 12 residues. The CDR3 sequence is CASSVYGSPLHF. For the CDR3, the DNA is TGTGCCAGCAGCGTATATGGGTCACCCCTCCACTTT.

This chain links TRBV7-9 with TRBJ2-3; TRBD1 matches at 8 bases. Germline V gives CDR1 SEHNR, CDR2 FQNEAQ (reference sequence). Trimming removed 6 bases from V and 6 bases from J; junction bases left unmatched: 8. The CDR3 contains 14 residues. The CDR3 sequence is CASRDRATADTQYF. In nucleotides, the CDR3 is TGTGCCAGCAGGGACAGGGCAACCGCGGATACGCAGTATTTT.